These 31 T cell receptor beta chains came from one sample sequenced in a study of cytomegalovirus exposure and HLA in healthy donors. Primers for the PCR totalled 60 Vbeta and 13 Jbeta. This table comes from immunoSEQ multiplex PCR, and its TCRdb copy is limited to in-frame clones, with some not included. The repertoire holds 60,000 to 85,000 clones, with about 74% as singletons. The sequenced sample was PBMCs. These receptors were taken from a human donor in good health.

This clone has just a few counts. J is TRBJ2-4 and V is TRBV7-9, with 7 positions matching TRBD1. CDR3 length: 14 amino acids. After removal of 5 bases from V and 3 bases from J, the junction contained 4 bases not matched to a gene. Germline V CDR1 and CDR2: SEHNR, FQNEAQ (reference sequence). CDR3 nucleotide sequence: TGTGCCAGCAGCCCGGACAGGCTCAAAAACATTCAGTACTTC. This gives the protein CASSPDRLKNIQYF.

V usage is TRBV27 and J usage is TRBJ2-1, with 10 bases matching TRBD2. CDR1 MNHEY and CDR2 SMNVEV come from the germline V gene (reference sequence). This CDR3 comprises 15 residues. J lost 6 bases, V lost 6 bases, and 8 bases had no gene match. The CDR3: CASSLIAGGGNEQFF. The CDR3 region has the DNA TGTGCCAGCAGCCTCATAGCGGGAGGAGGCAATGAGCAGTTCTTC.

The V and J genes are TRBV7-2 and TRBJ2-7, with a tentative D call TRBD1 (6 bases). The CDR3 runs 13 residues. Trimming took off 5 bases at V and 6 bases at J, with 14 bases between the two ends. The germline CDR1 and CDR2 sequences are SGHTA and FQGNSA. The CDR3 DNA follows: TGTGCCAGCAGCCGTCGGGACAAAAGCGAGCAGTACTTC. Protein product: CASSRRDKSEQYF.

The chain uses TRBV19 and TRBJ2-3; TRBD2 matches 8 bases. CDR1 is LNHDA, CDR2 SQIVND, per germline (reference sequence). V dropped 3 bases and J dropped 2; count of bases not matched to a gene: 10. The CDR3 loop spans 17 amino acids. Written as DNA, the CDR3 is TGTGCCAGTAGTATCTCTCACCGGGAGGGATTCACAGATACGCAGTATTTT. Translation gives CASSISHREGFTDTQYF.

The J gene is TRBJ2-5, the V gene TRBV27, with 8 nucleotides matching TRBD2. There are 14 residues in the CDR3. The germline V gene has CDR1 MNHEY and CDR2 SMNVEV (reference sequence). Unmatched junction bases numbered 5, after V lost 5 bases and J lost 3 bases. This CDR3 reads CASSPLAGKETQYF. CDR3 in DNA: TGTGCCAGCAGTCCTCTAGCGGGTAAAGAGACCCAGTACTTC.

This chain connects TRBV9 to TRBJ2-1; 8 nucleotides line up with TRBD1. The V and J ends lost 4 bases and 8 bases, in that order; junction bases with no gene match: 5. The germline gives CDR1 SGDLS, CDR2 YYNGEE. CDR3 length: 13 amino acids. Written as DNA, the CDR3 is TGTGCCAGCAGCTCCGGACAGGGCGATGAGCAGTTCTTC. Translated, it gives CASSSGQGDEQFF.

This sequence joins TRBV4-2 and TRBJ2-1; 11 positions agree with TRBD2. V lost 0 bases and J lost 7; bases outside the gene matches: 2. Germline CDR1 and CDR2: LGHNA and YNFKEQ. This CDR3 is built from 15 residues. The DNA of the CDR3 is TGTGCCAGCAGCCAAGAAACTAGCGGGAGAAATGAGCAGTTCTTC. Encoded protein: CASSQETSGRNEQFF.

The J gene is TRBJ1-4, the V gene TRBV10-3; the D is unclear. This CDR3 is 14 amino acids long. V shed 4 bases and J shed 4 bases, with 10 bases lying between them. Germline assignment: CDR1 ENHRY and CDR2 SYGVKD. The CDR3 DNA reads as TGTGCCATCAGTGTAGCGAGGGATAATGAAAAACTGTTTTTT. Translating it yields CAISVARDNEKLFF.

This clone was counted once. The chain combines TRBV10-3 with TRBJ2-5, with D perhaps matching TRBD2 (5 bases). The germline V and J ends were trimmed by 4 bases and 1 base, with 10 bases remaining between them. The germline V gene encodes CDR1 ENHRY and CDR2 SYGVKD. The CDR3 length is 14 residues. The CDR3 DNA sequence: TGTGCCATCAGTGCTTGGGAGACCCAAGAGACCCAGTACTTC. Amino acids: CAISAWETQETQYF.

V is TRBV7-9 and J is TRBJ1-2; D is unclear. The germline gives CDR1 SEHNR, CDR2 FQNEAQ (reference sequence). The V gene lost 1 base and the J gene lost 6 bases, with 9 bases spanning the gap. This CDR3 comprises 13 residues. CDR3 amino acids: CASSLDKIHGYTF. DNA of the CDR3: TGTGCCAGCAGCTTAGATAAAATCCATGGCTACACCTTC.

A single count supports this clone. The chain recombines TRBV25-1 with TRBJ1-4, with 9 bases matching TRBD1. Per the germline V gene, CDR1 is MGHDK and CDR2 is SYGVNS. V shed 6 bases and J 7 bases; nucleotides not matched to a gene: 9. This CDR3 contains 15 residues. The CDR3 DNA is TGTGCCAGCAGAGATTTACAGGGGGCAGGTGAAAAACTGTTTTTT. It codes for CASRDLQGAGEKLFF.

The rearrangement joins TRBV9 to TRBJ1-4; tentative D call: TRBD1 (6 bases). The CDR3 has 15 residues. The ends were cut back, 1 base at V and 5 bases at J, with 12 bases in the middle. The germline V gene encodes CDR1 SGDLS and CDR2 YYNGEE. The CDR3 nucleotides are TGTGCCAGCAGCGTAACTGAGGGGGTGAATGAAAAACTGTTTTTT. Protein product: CASSVTEGVNEKLFF.

This clone appeared once. Different DNA sequences within this sample yield the same CDR3. The chain combines TRBV4-1 with TRBJ1-1, with D perhaps TRBD1 (5 bases). V was trimmed by 1 base and J by 1 base, leaving 22 bases between them. The CDR3 runs to 19 residues. The germline V gene has CDR1 MGHRA and CDR2 YSYEKL. DNA for the CDR3: TGCGCCAGCAGCCAAGGGCCCGGACAACCTGAGATGAGGAACACTGAAGCTTTCTTT. This encodes CASSQGPGQPEMRNTEAFF.

As concerns this clone: Other DNA sequences in the same sample also yield this CDR3. The chain links TRBV11-2 to TRBJ1-4; tentative D call: TRBD1 (6 bases). This CDR3 region has 15 residues. V lost 5 bases and J 4 bases, leaving 14 bases between the germline ends. Germline CDR1 SGHAT, CDR2 FQNNGV. CDR3 coding DNA: TGTGCCAGCAGCCCCCAACAGGGCTTTAATGAAAAACTGTTTTTT. Translated, it gives CASSPQQGFNEKLFF.

The V call is TRBV4-1, the J call TRBJ2-1, with D possibly TRBD2 on 5 matching bases. Germline CDR1 is MGHRA and CDR2 is YSYEKL. V was cut by 1 base and J by 7 bases, with 11 bases left in between. This CDR3 contains 14 residues. As DNA, the CDR3 is TGCGCCAGCAGCCAAGTTCTAGCTCGGAATGAGCAGTTCTTC. Translating it yields CASSQVLARNEQFF.

Comments on this clone: Other DNA sequences in the sample encode the same CDR3. This chain uses TRBV15 with TRBJ2-7, with D uncertain. The CDR3 totals 15 residues. Per germline, CDR1 LNHNV and CDR2 YYDKDF (reference sequence). V was cut by 0 bases and J by 2 bases, with 11 bases left in between. The CDR3 spells CATSRDLGRPYEQYF. The CDR3 DNA follows: TGTGCCACCAGCAGAGATTTGGGCAGACCCTACGAGCAGTACTTC.

This clone was counted only a few times. The chain uses TRBV6-6 and TRBJ2-7; 10 bases fit TRBD2. V was clipped by 2 bases and J by 5 bases; unmatched bases: 6. Germline assignment: CDR1 MNHNY and CDR2 SVGAGI (reference sequence). This CDR3 has 15 residues. CDR3 nucleotide sequence: TGTGCCAGCAGTTACCGATTCGGGACTAGCGACGAGCAGTACTTC. Protein: CASSYRFGTSDEQYF.

This clone was seen a few times. The chain uses TRBV9 and TRBJ2-2; a weak D match, TRBD2 (6 bases). CDR3 length equals 15 residues. Germline assignment: CDR1 SGDLS and CDR2 YYNGEE. V lost 4 bases and J 6 bases, leaving 16 bases between the germline ends. The CDR3 here is CASSPHGGRPGELFF. The CDR3 DNA reads TGTGCCAGCAGCCCCCATGGAGGGCGCCCCGGGGAGCTGTTTTTT. The whole variable domain, filled in from reference TRBV9 and TRBJ2-2, reads DSGVTQTPKHLITATGQRVTLRCSPRSGDLSVYWYQQSLDQGLQFLIQYYNGEERAKGNILERFSAQQFPDLHSELNLSSLELGDSALYFCASSPHGGRPGELFFGEGSRLTVL.

The rearrangement uses TRBV7-7 and TRBJ2-1; D is unresolved. Germline CDR1 reads SSHAT; CDR2 reads FNYEAQ (reference sequence). Trimming pared 1 base from V and 2 bases from J, leaving 6 bases between. CDR3 size: 14 residues. CDR3 DNA: TGTGCCAGCAGCTTAGGGCTAGCCTACAATGAGCAGTTCTTC. Protein: CASSLGLAYNEQFF.

The sample holds a few counts of this clone. CDR3 coding DNA: TGTGCCACCAGCAGAGATCCCCGCGGGCGGGGGGCGTCCGAAAAACTGTTTTTT. Its translation: CATSRDPRGRGASEKLFF. The chain joins TRBV15 to TRBJ1-4, with D possibly matching TRBD1 (6 bases). This CDR3 spans 18 amino acids. The ends were cut back, 0 bases at V and 8 bases at J, with 22 bases in the middle. Per the germline V gene, CDR1 is LNHNV and CDR2 is YYDKDF (reference sequence).

The rearrangement links TRBV4-2 to TRBJ2-1; tentative D call: TRBD1 (6 bases). The CDR3 runs to 16 residues. The V end lost 6 bases, the J end lost 3 bases, and 18 bases lay between the germline ends. Germline V gene sequence: CDR1 LGHNA, CDR2 YNFKEQ. For the CDR3, the DNA is TGTGCCAGCAGTCAGACCGGGCCAGGGGTCTACAATGAGCAGTTCTTC. It specifies CASSQTGPGVYNEQFF.

Note on this clone: The sample holds other DNA sequences that translate to the same CDR3. V usage is TRBV7-6 and J usage is TRBJ2-3; 13 bases fit TRBD2. Trimming removed 6 bases from V and 2 bases from J; junction bases left unmatched: 20. CDR1 is SGHVS and CDR2 is FNYEAQ in the germline V gene. CDR3 size: 21 residues. The CDR3 loop is CASRPITLAGGRKGSTDTQYF. The CDR3 DNA reads TGTGCCAGCAGGCCTATTACACTAGCGGGAGGGCGGAAGGGCTCCACAGATACGCAGTATTTT.

This chain uses TRBV10-1 with TRBJ2-7, with 8 bases fitting TRBD2. V trimming: 6 bases; J trimming: 6 bases; junction bases outside the gene matches: 10. Germline CDR1 is WNHNN and CDR2 is SYGVQD (reference sequence). The CDR3 loop spans 14 amino acids. As DNA, the CDR3 is TGCGCCAGCAGGGAAAAACGGGAGGGCTCCGAGCAGTACTTC. Translating it yields CASREKREGSEQYF.

The rearrangement links TRBV25-1 to TRBJ1-3; D is ambiguous. Germline lookup yields CDR1 MGHDK and CDR2 SYGVNS. V was cut by 2 bases and J by 0 bases, with 8 bases left in between. The CDR3 totals 15 residues. DNA for the CDR3: TGTGCCAGCAGTGAACGGAGCAGCTCTGGAAACACCATATATTTT. This translates into CASSERSSSGNTIYF. Full variable domain (missing parts from reference TRBV25-1 and TRBJ1-3): EADIYQTPRYLVIGTGKKITLECSQTMGHDKMYWYQQDPGMELHLIHYSYGVNSTEKGDLSSESTVSRIRTEHFPLTLESARPSHTSQYLCASSERSSSGNTIYFGEGSWLTVV.

The chain employs TRBV5-1 and TRBJ2-3; D perhaps matches TRBD2 (6 bases). The length of the CDR3 is 16 residues. V was trimmed by 4 bases and J by 2 bases, leaving 17 bases between them. The germline CDR1 and CDR2 sequences are SGHRS and YFSETQ. The CDR3 DNA sequence: TGCGCCAGCAGCCCCAGTATTGCGGACTACACAGATACGCAGTATTTT. Protein product: CASSPSIADYTDTQYF.

In its sample, this clone was seen a few times. The chain is built from TRBV7-9 and TRBJ2-1; 7 bases align to TRBD2. CDR3 length: 15 residues. The germline CDR1 and CDR2 sequences are SEHNR and FQNEAQ (reference sequence). The V and J ends lost 0 bases and 4 bases, in that order; junction bases with no gene match: 3. As DNA, the CDR3 is TGTGCCAGCAGCTTAGCTAGCGGGCCTTACAATGAGCAGTTCTTC. It codes for CASSLASGPYNEQFF.

The rearrangement uses TRBV27 and TRBJ2-5; TRBD2 matches 8 bases. J was trimmed by 3 bases and V by 1 base; bases with no gene match: 7. Germline CDR1 is MNHEY and CDR2 is SMNVEV (reference sequence). This CDR3 is 16 amino acids long. The chain's CDR3 is CASSLWASGYEETQYF. CDR3 sequence (DNA): TGTGCCAGCAGTTTATGGGCTAGCGGGTATGAAGAGACCCAGTACTTC.

V is TRBV5-1 and J is TRBJ2-1, with 7 bases fitting TRBD2. V shed 3 bases and J 6 bases; nucleotides not matched to a gene: 6. In germline, CDR1 is SGHRS, CDR2 YFSETQ. The CDR3 extends over 14 amino acids. CDR3: CASSWTRGGNEQFF. As DNA, the CDR3 is TGCGCCAGCAGCTGGACTAGAGGTGGCAATGAGCAGTTCTTC.

DNA for the CDR3: TGTGCCAGCAGTGATACAGGGGTGGACGAGCAGTACTTC. Protein: CASSDTGVDEQYF. This rearrangement joins TRBV6-5 to TRBJ2-7; TRBD1 matches at 7 bases. With 5 bases clipped from V and 5 bases from J, the junction kept 6 bases outside the gene matches. The CDR3 loop spans 13 amino acids. Germline lookup yields CDR1 MNHEY and CDR2 SVGAGI.

The chain has TRBV28 and TRBJ2-7; D might be TRBD2 (6 bases). This CDR3 is 14 amino acids long. Per the germline V gene, CDR1 is MDHEN and CDR2 is SYDVKM. Trimming shortened V by 6 bases and J by 2 bases, and 14 bases separated the two germline ends. CDR3 sequence reads: CASRGGGRPYEQYF. The CDR3 DNA reads as TGTGCCAGCAGGGGTGGGGGGAGGCCCTACGAGCAGTACTTC.

This clone appeared a few times. The rearrangement joins TRBV4-1 to TRBJ1-1; 8 positions agree with TRBD1. The ends lost 2 bases at V and 1 base at J; junction bases unmatched: 3. CDR3 length: 15 amino acids. The germline V gene encodes CDR1 MGHRA and CDR2 YSYEKL. The CDR3 nucleotides are TGCGCCAGCAGCCAAACCGGGACAGGGAACACTGAAGCTTTCTTT. Translation: CASSQTGTGNTEAFF.